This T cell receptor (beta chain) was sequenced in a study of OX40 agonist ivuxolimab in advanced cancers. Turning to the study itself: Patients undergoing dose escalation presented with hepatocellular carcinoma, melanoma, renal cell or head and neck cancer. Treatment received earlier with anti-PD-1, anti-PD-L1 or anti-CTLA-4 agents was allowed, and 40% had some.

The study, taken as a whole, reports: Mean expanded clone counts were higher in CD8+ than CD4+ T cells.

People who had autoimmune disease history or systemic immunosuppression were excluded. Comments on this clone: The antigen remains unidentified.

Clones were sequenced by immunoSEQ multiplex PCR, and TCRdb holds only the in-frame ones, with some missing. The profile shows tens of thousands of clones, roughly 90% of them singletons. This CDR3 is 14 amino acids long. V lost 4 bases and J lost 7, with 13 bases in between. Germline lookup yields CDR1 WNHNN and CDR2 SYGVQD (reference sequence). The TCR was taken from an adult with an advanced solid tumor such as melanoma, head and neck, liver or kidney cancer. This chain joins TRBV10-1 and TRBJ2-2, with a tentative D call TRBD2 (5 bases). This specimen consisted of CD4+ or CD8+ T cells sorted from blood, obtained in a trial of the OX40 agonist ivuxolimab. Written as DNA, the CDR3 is TGCGCCAGCAGTGGGCCCACGGGGAGCGGGGAGCTGTTTTTT. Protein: CASSGPTGSGELFF.